This T cell receptor (beta chain) was obtained from a study of shared clonotypes between healthy human individuals. Turning to the study itself: Every donor yielded three CD4 naive, three CD4 memory, two CD8 naive and one CD8 memory plate. General observations from the study: Researchers found naive subsets generally carried larger estimated richness than memory subsets. Clonotypes which were not shared had lower generation probabilities than clonotypes that all four donors shared.

The CDR3 is made up of 11 amino acids. The V end was cut by 5 bases, the J end by 6 bases, with 11 bases between. Germline CDR1 reads SQVTM; CDR2 reads ANQGSEA. To note about this clone: No antigen is known for it.

Generated by immunoSEQ multiplex PCR, the TCRdb table keeps only in-frame clones and is missing some. The sample lists some 1 million clones; more than 65% were seen once. CD4+ cell separation produced CD45RA+ naive and CD45RA-negative memory subsets. V usage is TRBV29-1 and J usage is TRBJ2-7; D is uncertain. The source is a man between 18 and 29 years old in good health. The sequenced sample consisted of memory CD4+ T cells sorted from blood. Indicated subset: CD45RA-negative fraction. CDR3 nucleotides: TGCAGCGTTTCTGATCCAGGCGAGCAGTACTTC. Its protein is CSVSDPGEQYF.